This TCR beta chain was recorded in a study of CD8 T cells in Susac syndrome. General observations from the study: Individuals included in the TCR sequencing and HLA analysis were acknowledged by the study to be relatively few in number.

V lost 4 bases to trimming and J lost 2 bases, with 6 bases between them. The germline CDR1 and CDR2 sequences are KGHDR and SFDVKD. CDR3 size: 13 residues. It was negative isolation that provided the CD8+ and CD4+ T cells, whereas TEMRA cells were enriched by FACS. Details on this clonotype: Antigen: not known.

Random hexamers were used to reverse transcribe roughly 0.45 to 1 ug of RNA. Coverage of TCR beta CDR3 amplification by immunoSEQ multiplex PCR extended to 54 Vbeta and 13 Jbeta. TCRdb reprocessed the immunoSEQ multiplex PCR reads with MiXCR, giving one entry per CDR3 protein. This repertoire shows about 140,000 distinct CDR3 sequences, 85% to 95% found once; its top ten account for approximately 0.11%. The rearrangement links TRBV24-1 to TRBJ2-3, with D possibly being TRBD2 (5 bases). The receptor's source is a human donor with multiple sclerosis. The sample taken for sequencing was CD4+ T cells from PBMCs. CDR3 sequence: CATSERATDTQYF. As DNA, the CDR3 is TGTGCCACCAGTGAGCGGGCCACAGATACGCAGTATTTT.